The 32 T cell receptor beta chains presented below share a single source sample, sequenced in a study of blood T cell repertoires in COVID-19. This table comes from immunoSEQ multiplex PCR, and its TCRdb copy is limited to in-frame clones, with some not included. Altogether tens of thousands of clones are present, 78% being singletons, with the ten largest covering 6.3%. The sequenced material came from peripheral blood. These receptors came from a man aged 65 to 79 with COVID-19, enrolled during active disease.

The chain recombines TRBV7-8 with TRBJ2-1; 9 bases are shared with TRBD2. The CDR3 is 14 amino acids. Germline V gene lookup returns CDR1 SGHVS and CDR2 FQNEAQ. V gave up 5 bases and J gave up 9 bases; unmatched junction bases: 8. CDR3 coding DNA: TGTGCCAGCAGCCCCCGGACTAGCGTACGTGAGCAGTTCTTC. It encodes CASSPRTSVREQFF.

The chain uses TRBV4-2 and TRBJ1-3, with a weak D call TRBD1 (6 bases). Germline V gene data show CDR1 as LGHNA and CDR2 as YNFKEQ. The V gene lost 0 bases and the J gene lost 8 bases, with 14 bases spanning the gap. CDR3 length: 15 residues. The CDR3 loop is CASSQDIGTKDTIYF. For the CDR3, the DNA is TGTGCCAGCAGCCAAGATATCGGGACAAAGGACACCATATATTTT.

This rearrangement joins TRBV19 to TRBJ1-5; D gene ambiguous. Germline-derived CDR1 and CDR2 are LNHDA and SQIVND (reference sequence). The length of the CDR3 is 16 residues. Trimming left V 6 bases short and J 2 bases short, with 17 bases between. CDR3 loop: CASRLGEGAGNQPQHF. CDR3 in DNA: TGTGCCAGTAGGCTTGGGGAGGGCGCTGGCAATCAGCCCCAGCATTTT.

The CDR3 DNA sequence: TGTGCCAGCAGCTTACCAGCTAGTTCTAACTATGGCTACACCTTC. Protein sequence: CASSLPASSNYGYTF. The chain recombines TRBV7-9 with TRBJ1-2; D is unresolved. CDR3 length: 15 amino acids. In germline, CDR1 is SEHNR, CDR2 FQNEAQ (reference sequence). V was trimmed by 2 bases and J by 0 bases, leaving 10 bases between them.

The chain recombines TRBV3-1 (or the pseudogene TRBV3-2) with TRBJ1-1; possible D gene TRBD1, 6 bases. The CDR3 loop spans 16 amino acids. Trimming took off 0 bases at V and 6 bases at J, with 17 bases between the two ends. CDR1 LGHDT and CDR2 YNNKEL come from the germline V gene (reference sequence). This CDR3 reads CASSQDMTGSGAEAFF. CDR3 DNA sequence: TGTGCCAGCAGCCAAGATATGACAGGTTCAGGGGCTGAAGCTTTCTTT.

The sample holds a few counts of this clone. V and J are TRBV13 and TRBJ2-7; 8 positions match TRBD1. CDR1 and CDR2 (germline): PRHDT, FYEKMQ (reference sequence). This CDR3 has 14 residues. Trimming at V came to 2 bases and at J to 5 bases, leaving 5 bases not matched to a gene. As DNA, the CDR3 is TGTGCCAGCAGCTTATCAGGGGGCAATAACGAGCAGTACTTC. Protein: CASSLSGGNNEQYF.

CDR3 amino acids: CASSAWTGLHEQYF. CDR3 DNA: TGTGCCAGCAGCGCGTGGACAGGGCTCCACGAGCAGTACTTC. The rearrangement uses TRBV5-6 and TRBJ2-7; 8 nucleotides match TRBD1. The CDR3 contains 14 residues. Germline V CDR1 and CDR2: SGHDT, YYEEEE. Unmatched junction bases numbered 8, after V lost 4 bases and J lost 5 bases.

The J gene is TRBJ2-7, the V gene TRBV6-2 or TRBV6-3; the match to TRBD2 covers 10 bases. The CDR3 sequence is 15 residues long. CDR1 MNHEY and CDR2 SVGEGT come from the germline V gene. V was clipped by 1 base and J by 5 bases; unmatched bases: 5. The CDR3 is CASSYWVAGGDEQYF. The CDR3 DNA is TGTGCCAGCAGTTACTGGGTAGCGGGAGGTGACGAGCAGTACTTC.

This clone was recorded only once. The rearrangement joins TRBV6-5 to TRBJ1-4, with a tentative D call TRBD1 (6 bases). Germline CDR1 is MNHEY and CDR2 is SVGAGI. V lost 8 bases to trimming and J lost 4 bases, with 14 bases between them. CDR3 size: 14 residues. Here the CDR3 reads CASLLGGDNEKLFF. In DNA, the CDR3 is TGTGCCAGCCTTCTAGGGGGAGATAATGAAAAACTGTTTTTT.

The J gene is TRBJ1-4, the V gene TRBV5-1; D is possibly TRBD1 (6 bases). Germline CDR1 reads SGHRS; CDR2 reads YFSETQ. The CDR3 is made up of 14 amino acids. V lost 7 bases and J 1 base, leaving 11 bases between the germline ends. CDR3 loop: CASAEQGTNEKLFF. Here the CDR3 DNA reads TGCGCCAGCGCAGAACAGGGAACTAATGAAAAACTGTTTTTT.

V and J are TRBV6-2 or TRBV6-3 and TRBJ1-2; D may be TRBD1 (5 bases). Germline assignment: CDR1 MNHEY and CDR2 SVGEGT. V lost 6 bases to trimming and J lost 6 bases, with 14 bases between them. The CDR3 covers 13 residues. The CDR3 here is CASSPGQGHGYTF. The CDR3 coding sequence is TGTGCCAGCAGCCCCGGGCAGGGTCATGGCTACACCTTC.

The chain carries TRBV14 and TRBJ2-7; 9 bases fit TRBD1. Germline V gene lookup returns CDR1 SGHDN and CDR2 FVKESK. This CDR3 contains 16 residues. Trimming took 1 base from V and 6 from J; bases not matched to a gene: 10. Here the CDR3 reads CASSQVRGTGTGEQYF. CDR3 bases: TGTGCCAGCAGCCAAGTAAGAGGGACAGGGACGGGCGAGCAGTACTTC. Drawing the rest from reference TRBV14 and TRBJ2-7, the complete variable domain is EAGVTQFPSHSVIEKGQTVTLRCDPISGHDNLYWYRRVMGKEIKFLLHFVKESKQDESGMPNNRFLAERTGGTYSTLKVQPAELEDSGVYFCASSQVRGTGTGEQYFGPGTRLTVT.

Here the CDR3 reads CASSLEVGDGQYF. The CDR3 DNA follows: TGCGCCAGCAGCCTGGAGGTCGGGGATGGGCAGTACTTC. The genes are TRBV4-3 and TRBJ2-7; a possible D gene is TRBD2 (5 bases). Germline V gene lookup returns CDR1 LGHNA and CDR2 YSLEER. The CDR3 spans 13 residues. Trimming left V 4 bases short and J 9 bases short, with 16 bases between.

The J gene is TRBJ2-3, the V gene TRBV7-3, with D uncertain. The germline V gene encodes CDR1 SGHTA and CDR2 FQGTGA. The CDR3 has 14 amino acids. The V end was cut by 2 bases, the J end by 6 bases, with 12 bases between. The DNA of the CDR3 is TGTGCCAGCAGCTTAGGAACGCACAGTGATACGCAGTATTTT. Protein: CASSLGTHSDTQYF.

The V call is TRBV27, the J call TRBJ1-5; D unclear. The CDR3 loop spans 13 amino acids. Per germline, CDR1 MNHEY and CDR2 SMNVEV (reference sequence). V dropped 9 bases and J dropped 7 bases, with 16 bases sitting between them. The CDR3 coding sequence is TGTGCCAGTCGAATCGGGGTTGGGCAGCCCCAGCATTTT. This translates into CASRIGVGQPQHF.

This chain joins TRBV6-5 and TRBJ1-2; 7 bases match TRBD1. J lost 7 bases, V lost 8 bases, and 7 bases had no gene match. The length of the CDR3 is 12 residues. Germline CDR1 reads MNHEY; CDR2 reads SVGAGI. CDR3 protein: CASGRQGGGYTF. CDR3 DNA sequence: TGTGCCAGCGGACGACAGGGTGGTGGCTACACCTTC.

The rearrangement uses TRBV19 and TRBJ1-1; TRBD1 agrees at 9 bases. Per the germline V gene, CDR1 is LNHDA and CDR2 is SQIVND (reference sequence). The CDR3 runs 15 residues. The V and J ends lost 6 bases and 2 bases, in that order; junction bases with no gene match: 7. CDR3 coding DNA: TGTGCCAGTAGGGGACAGGGTGGGAGAAACACTGAAGCTTTCTTT. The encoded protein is CASRGQGGRNTEAFF.

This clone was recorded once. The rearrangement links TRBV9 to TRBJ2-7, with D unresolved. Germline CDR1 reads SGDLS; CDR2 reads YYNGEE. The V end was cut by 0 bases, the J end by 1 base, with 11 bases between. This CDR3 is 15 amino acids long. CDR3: CASSVDPLRSYEQYF. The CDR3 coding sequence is TGTGCCAGCAGCGTAGATCCTCTCCGGTCCTACGAGCAGTACTTC.

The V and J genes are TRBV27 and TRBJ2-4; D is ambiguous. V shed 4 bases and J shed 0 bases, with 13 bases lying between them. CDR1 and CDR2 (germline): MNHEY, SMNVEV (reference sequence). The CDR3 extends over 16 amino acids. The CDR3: CASSSHPSVAKNIQYF. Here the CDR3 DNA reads TGTGCCAGCAGTTCCCACCCCTCGGTAGCCAAAAACATTCAGTACTTC.

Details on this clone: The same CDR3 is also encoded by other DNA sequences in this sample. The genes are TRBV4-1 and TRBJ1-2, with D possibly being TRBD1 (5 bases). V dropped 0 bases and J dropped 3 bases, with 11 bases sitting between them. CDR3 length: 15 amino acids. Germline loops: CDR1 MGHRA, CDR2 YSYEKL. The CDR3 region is CASSQDRGTDYGYTF. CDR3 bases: TGCGCCAGCAGCCAAGATCGGGGGACGGACTATGGCTACACCTTC.

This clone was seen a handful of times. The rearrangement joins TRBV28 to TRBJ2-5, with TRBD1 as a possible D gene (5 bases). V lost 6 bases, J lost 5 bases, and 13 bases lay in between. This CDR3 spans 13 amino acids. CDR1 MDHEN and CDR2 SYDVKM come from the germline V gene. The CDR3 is CASRAGSSETQYF. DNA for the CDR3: TGTGCCAGCAGGGCAGGGTCTTCGGAGACCCAGTACTTC. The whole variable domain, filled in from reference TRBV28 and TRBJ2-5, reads DVKVTQSSRYLVKRTGEKVFLECVQDMDHENMFWYRQDPGLGLRLIYFSYDVKMKEKGDIPEGYSVSREKKERFSLILESASTNQTSMYLCASRAGSSETQYFGPGTRLLVL.

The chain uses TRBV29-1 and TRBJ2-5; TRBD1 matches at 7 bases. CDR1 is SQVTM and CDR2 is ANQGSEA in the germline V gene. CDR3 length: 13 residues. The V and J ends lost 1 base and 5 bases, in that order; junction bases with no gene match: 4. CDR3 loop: CSVEGTQGETQYF. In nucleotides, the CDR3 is TGCAGCGTTGAAGGGACACAGGGGGAGACCCAGTACTTC.

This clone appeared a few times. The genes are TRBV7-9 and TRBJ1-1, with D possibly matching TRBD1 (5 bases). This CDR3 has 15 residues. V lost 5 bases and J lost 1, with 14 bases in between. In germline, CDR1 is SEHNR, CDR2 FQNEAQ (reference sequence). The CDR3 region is CASSPPAGWNTEAFF. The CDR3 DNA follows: TGTGCCAGCAGCCCGCCGGCAGGGTGGAACACTGAAGCTTTCTTT.

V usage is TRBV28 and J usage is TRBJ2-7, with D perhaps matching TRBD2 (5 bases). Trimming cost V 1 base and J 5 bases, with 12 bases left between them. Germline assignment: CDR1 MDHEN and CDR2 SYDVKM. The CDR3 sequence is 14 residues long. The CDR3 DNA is TGTGCCAGCAGTTTATCAGAGGGCAGGAACGAGCAGTACTTC. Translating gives CASSLSEGRNEQYF.

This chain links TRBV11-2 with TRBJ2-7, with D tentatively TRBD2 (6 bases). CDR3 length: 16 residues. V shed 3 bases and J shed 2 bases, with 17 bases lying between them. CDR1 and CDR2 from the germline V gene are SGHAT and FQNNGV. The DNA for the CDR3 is TGTGCCAGCAGCTTGTGGGCCGGGACTGAGACCTACGAGCAGTACTTC. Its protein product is CASSLWAGTETYEQYF.

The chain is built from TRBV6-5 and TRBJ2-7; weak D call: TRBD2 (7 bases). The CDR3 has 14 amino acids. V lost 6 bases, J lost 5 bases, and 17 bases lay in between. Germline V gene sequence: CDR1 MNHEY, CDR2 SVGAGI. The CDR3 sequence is CASSMNIGGHEQYF. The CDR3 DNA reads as TGTGCCAGCAGCATGAATATCGGGGGGCACGAGCAGTACTTC.

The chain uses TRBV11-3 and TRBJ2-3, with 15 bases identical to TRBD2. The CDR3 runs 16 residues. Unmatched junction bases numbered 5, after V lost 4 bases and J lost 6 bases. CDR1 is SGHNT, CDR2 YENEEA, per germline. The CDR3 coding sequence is TGTGCCAGCAGCTCCCGGACTAGCGGGGGGGTGGATACGCAGTATTTT. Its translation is CASSSRTSGGVDTQYF.

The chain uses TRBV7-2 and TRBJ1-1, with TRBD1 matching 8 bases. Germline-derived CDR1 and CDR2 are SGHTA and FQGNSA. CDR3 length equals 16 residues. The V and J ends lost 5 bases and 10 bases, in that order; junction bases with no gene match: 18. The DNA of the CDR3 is TGTGCCAGCAGCCTAAGGGGACAGGACCTGCGCCGGGGAGCTTTCTTT. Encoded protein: CASSLRGQDLRRGAFF.

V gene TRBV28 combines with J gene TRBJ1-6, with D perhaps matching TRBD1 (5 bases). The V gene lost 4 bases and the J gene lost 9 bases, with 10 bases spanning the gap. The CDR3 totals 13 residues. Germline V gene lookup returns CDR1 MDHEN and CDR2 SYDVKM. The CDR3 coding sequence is TGTGCCAGCAGTTACGGGGGGACTTCACCCCTCCACTTT. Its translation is CASSYGGTSPLHF.

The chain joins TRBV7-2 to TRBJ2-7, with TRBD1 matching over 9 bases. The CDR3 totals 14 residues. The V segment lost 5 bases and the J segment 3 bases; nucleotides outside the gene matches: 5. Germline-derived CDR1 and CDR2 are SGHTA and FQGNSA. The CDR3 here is CASSLDRGVYEQYF. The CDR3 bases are TGTGCCAGCAGCCTGGACAGGGGTGTCTACGAGCAGTACTTC.

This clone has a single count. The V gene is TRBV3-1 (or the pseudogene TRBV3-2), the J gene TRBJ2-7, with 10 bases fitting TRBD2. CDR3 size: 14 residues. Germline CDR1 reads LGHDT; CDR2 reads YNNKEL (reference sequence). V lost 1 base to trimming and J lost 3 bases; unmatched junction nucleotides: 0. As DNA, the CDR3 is TGTGCCAGCAGCCAAGGACTAGCGGGCTACGAGCAGTACTTC. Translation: CASSQGLAGYEQYF.

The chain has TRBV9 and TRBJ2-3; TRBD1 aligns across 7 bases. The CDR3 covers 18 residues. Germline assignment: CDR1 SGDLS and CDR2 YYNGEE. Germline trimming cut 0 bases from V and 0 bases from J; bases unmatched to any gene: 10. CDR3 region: CASSVGIPGGTSTDTQYF. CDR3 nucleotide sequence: TGTGCCAGCAGCGTAGGGATTCCAGGGGGAACTAGCACAGATACGCAGTATTTT.